The 3 T cell receptor beta chains reported below all come from one sample, sequenced in a study of CD8 T cells in ankylosing spondylitis. One entry per CDR3 protein results from TCRdb running MiXCR on the 5' RACE reads. The sample lists around 130,000 distinct CDR3 sequences; around 7% were seen once. The sequenced sample was blood, either unsorted or a sorted T cell fraction (not recorded which). These receptors came from a male donor with ankylosing spondylitis or in good health (not recorded which).

This clonotype occurred many times. The chain joins TRBV5-1 to TRBJ1-1; the D gene is possibly TRBD1 (6 bases). The CDR3 has 15 amino acids. From germline, CDR1 is SGHRS and CDR2 YFSETQ. The V gene lost 4 bases and the J gene lost 0 bases, with 13 bases spanning the gap. The DNA of the CDR3 is TGCGCCAGCAGCACCAAAACAGGGTTGAACACTGAAGCTTTCTTT. Its protein product is CASSTKTGLNTEAFF.

This clonotype was observed many times. This sequence joins TRBV7-8 and TRBJ2-7; 8 nucleotides line up with TRBD2. CDR1 is SGHVS and CDR2 is FQNEAQ in the germline V gene. CDR3 length equals 16 residues. V lost 5 bases, J lost 1 base, and 10 bases stayed unmatched. CDR3 region: CASSPKAAGGSYEQYF. DNA of the CDR3: TGTGCCAGCAGCCCGAAGGCCGCGGGGGGTTCCTACGAGCAGTACTTC.

This clonotype was observed at least ten times. J is TRBJ2-7 and V is TRBV3-1, with D unclear. V was trimmed by 1 base and J by 0 bases, leaving 7 bases between them. CDR3 length equals 14 residues. Germline-derived CDR1 and CDR2 are LGHDT and YNNKEL (reference sequence). This chain's CDR3 is CASSQARSSYEQYF. CDR3 in DNA: TGTGCCAGCAGCCAAGCACGGAGCTCCTACGAGCAGTACTTC.